One sample yielded the 20 T cell receptor beta chains listed below, sequenced in a study of blood T cell repertoires in COVID-19 (dated by TCRdb to between 2020 and 2021). The protocol used for the library was the immunoSEQ multiplex PCR assay. TCRdb limited this immuneACCESS table to in-frame rearrangements with V and J called. A share of clones is missing; checked studies link under half to unresolved V genes, and the rest is unexplained. The sample includes about 20,000 clones, with roughly 78% observed a single time. The biggest ten clones account for 56% of the sample. The specimen was peripheral blood. These receptors all come from a man at least 80 years old with acute or convalescent COVID-19.

J is TRBJ1-6 and V is TRBV11-2; D gene ambiguous. The V gene's germline CDR1 is SGHAT and CDR2 FQNNGV. Trimming took off 1 base at V and 10 bases at J, with 14 bases between the two ends. This CDR3 contains 15 residues. The CDR3 region is CASSLGGMQTSPLHF. The CDR3 coding sequence is TGTGCCAGCAGCTTAGGAGGGATGCAGACGTCACCCCTCCACTTT.

The rearrangement links TRBV7-3 to TRBJ2-7, with TRBD2 as a possible D gene (7 bases). The CDR3 has 19 amino acids. Trimming took 5 bases from V and 0 from J, leaving 26 bases between them. Germline assignment: CDR1 SGHTA and CDR2 FQGTGA. The CDR3 region has the DNA TGTGCCAGCAGCCCTTATCCGACCTCAACGGGGGGCGTCTCCTACGAGCAGTACGTC. It encodes CASSPYPTSTGGVSYEQYV.

The CDR3 loop is CASSVTTGSSGNTIYF. CDR3 in DNA: TGCGCCAGCAGCGTCACGACAGGCAGCTCTGGAAACACCATATATTTT. This sequence joins TRBV5-1 and TRBJ1-3; tentative D call: TRBD1 (6 bases). The CDR3 length is 16 residues. Germline assignment: CDR1 SGHRS and CDR2 YFSETQ. The germline V and J ends were trimmed by 4 bases and 0 bases, with 14 bases remaining between them.

This sequence joins TRBV6-5 and TRBJ1-5, with a weak D call TRBD1 (5 bases). This CDR3 region has 15 residues. The germline V gene encodes CDR1 MNHEY and CDR2 SVGAGI. Trimming left V 6 bases short and J 1 base short, with 13 bases between. The CDR3 loop is CASRRGTASNQPQHF. The CDR3 DNA reads as TGTGCCAGCAGGCGGGGGACTGCAAGCAATCAGCCCCAGCATTTT.

This clone occurred once. V and J are TRBV4-1 and TRBJ1-3, with D uncertain. Trimming took off 1 base at V and 3 bases at J, with 7 bases between the two ends. This CDR3 contains 14 residues. Germline V lookup: CDR1 MGHRA, CDR2 YSYEKL. The CDR3 region has the DNA TGCGCCAGCAGCCAAGCGGGTGTTGGAAACACCATATATTTT. Its translation is CASSQAGVGNTIYF.

V gene TRBV28 combines with J gene TRBJ1-2, with D perhaps matching TRBD1 (5 bases). Germline V lookup: CDR1 MDHEN, CDR2 SYDVKM. The V gene lost 4 bases and the J gene lost 8 bases, with 14 bases spanning the gap. The CDR3 has 13 residues. CDR3 loop: CASSSGGDLGYTF. Here the CDR3 DNA reads TGTGCCAGCAGTTCGGGGGGGGATTTGGGCTACACCTTC.

A note on this clone: The junction does not match germline at one end; this may be a read error. The rearrangement uses TRBV7-7 and TRBJ2-5, with 7 bases that match TRBD1. The CDR3 totals 15 residues. Germline V gene lookup returns CDR1 SSHAT and CDR2 FNYEAQ (reference sequence). The DNA for the CDR3 is TGTGCTAGCACCCCTCCGGGACAGCCCCTTGGTGACCAGTACTTC. Protein: CASTPPGQPLGDQYF.

The chain links TRBV19 to TRBJ1-1; TRBD1 might be the D (6 bases). V was pared by 0 bases and J by 4 bases, with 15 bases between. Germline CDR1 is LNHDA and CDR2 is SQIVND (reference sequence). The CDR3 runs to 16 residues. This CDR3 reads CASSIDHGRGVTEAFF. CDR3 nucleotide sequence: TGTGCCAGTAGTATAGATCATGGCAGGGGTGTCACTGAAGCTTTCTTT.

This clone appeared once. J is TRBJ2-7 and V is TRBV24-1; 15 bases align to TRBD2. The V segment lost 3 bases and the J segment 6 bases; nucleotides outside the gene matches: 8. This CDR3 has 17 residues. Germline CDR1 and CDR2: KGHDR and SFDVKD. CDR3 DNA: TGTGCCACCAGTGATCCGAGGACTAGCGGGAGGGCCGGCGAGCAGTACTTC. Translated: CATSDPRTSGRAGEQYF.

The gene calls are TRBV7-3 and TRBJ2-7, with TRBD2 matching 7 bases. The V gene's germline CDR1 is SGHTA and CDR2 FQGTGA. The CDR3 runs 15 residues. The trim removed 5 bases at V and 0 bases at J, leaving 7 bases unmatched. DNA for the CDR3: TGTGCCAGCAGCACAGATAGCGGGCTCTCCTACGAGCAGTACTTC. Translation: CASSTDSGLSYEQYF.

The chain employs TRBV2 and TRBJ1-2, with 7 bases fitting TRBD1. CDR1 is SNHLY and CDR2 is FYNNEI in the germline V gene. J gave up 0 bases and V 2 bases, and 6 bases lay outside the gene matches. The CDR3 loop spans 16 amino acids. Written as DNA, the CDR3 is TGTGCCAGCAGTGAAACGGCGACAGGGTCTAACTATGGCTACACCTTC. Its translation is CASSETATGSNYGYTF.

The chain recombines TRBV28 with TRBJ1-4; perhaps TRBD1 as D (5 bases). CDR3 length: 14 residues. With 11 bases removed from V and 0 bases from J, the gap between germline ends came to 13 bases. Germline V CDR1 and CDR2: MDHEN, SYDVKM. In nucleotides, the CDR3 is TGTGCCGTGGGGGGGGACGCAACTAATGAAAAACTGTTTTTT. Its protein product is CAVGGDATNEKLFF.

V and J are TRBV5-1 and TRBJ2-5; 15 bases map to TRBD2. Germline V CDR1 and CDR2: SGHRS, YFSETQ. V lost 3 bases to trimming and J lost 6 bases; unmatched junction nucleotides: 9. The CDR3 length is 17 residues. The CDR3 DNA reads TGCGCCAGCAGCTCCTGGACTAGCGGGAGGGCCGGGAAGACCCAGTACTTC. It codes for CASSSWTSGRAGKTQYF.

The V call is TRBV7-2, the J call TRBJ2-3; D may be TRBD2 (5 bases). The CDR3 spans 12 residues. Germline V gene sequence: CDR1 SGHTA, CDR2 FQGNSA. Deletions cut 5 bases from V and 7 bases from J, with 10 bases between. The CDR3 nucleotides read TGTGCCAGCAGCCAAACGGGGTATACGCAGTATTTT. It codes for CASSQTGYTQYF.

CDR3 in amino acids: CASSLEGGLAFF. The CDR3 bases are TGTGCCAGCAGTTTAGAGGGGGGGCTAGCTTTCTTT. This chain uses TRBV12-3 or TRBV12-4 with TRBJ1-1; a weak D match, TRBD1 (6 bases). V was cut by 1 base and J by 10 bases, with 10 bases left in between. The CDR3 consists of 12 residues.

The chain links TRBV10-3 to TRBJ2-3, with a tentative D call TRBD1 (5 bases). CDR3 length: 16 amino acids. With 3 bases removed from V and 0 bases from J, the gap between germline ends came to 13 bases. Per the germline V gene, CDR1 is ENHRY and CDR2 is SYGVKD. The CDR3 coding sequence is TGTGCCATCAGTGATCAGGGTTCTGTTAGCACAGATACGCAGTATTTT. Translated: CAISDQGSVSTDTQYF.

The J gene is TRBJ2-7, the V gene TRBV18; TRBD2 matches at 8 bases. Germline trimming cut 3 bases from V and 6 bases from J; bases unmatched to any gene: 7. The CDR3 has 14 amino acids. CDR1 KGHSH and CDR2 LQKENI come from the germline V gene. The CDR3 bases are TGTGCCAGCTCACCTCAGCGGGAGCCCCTCGAGCAGTACTTC. This sequence encodes CASSPQREPLEQYF. The full variable domain, in which reference TRBV18 and TRBJ2-7 provide the parts outside the CDR3, is NAGVMQNPRHLVRRRGQEARLRCSPMKGHSHVYWYRQLPEEGLKFMVYLQKENIIDESGMPKERFSAEFPKEGPSILRIQQVVRGDSAAYFCASSPQREPLEQYFGPGTRLTVT.

The chain has TRBV7-3 and TRBJ2-1, with a tentative D call TRBD2 (6 bases). V was shortened by 2 bases and J by 7 bases, with 15 bases between the two germline ends. The CDR3 runs 15 residues. CDR1 SGHTA and CDR2 FQGTGA come from the germline V gene. Written as DNA, the CDR3 is TGTGCCAGCAGCTTAGCCGGGACTGGGAGGAATGAGCAGTTCTTC. Protein: CASSLAGTGRNEQFF.

V is TRBV24-1 and J is TRBJ1-5; TRBD1 is a possible D gene (6 bases). This CDR3 has 16 residues. Trimming cost V 4 bases and J 2 bases, with 14 bases left between them. Germline V lookup: CDR1 KGHDR, CDR2 SFDVKD. CDR3 DNA: TGTGCCACCAGTGAGGCCGGGACATACGGCAATCAGCCCCAGCATTTT. It codes for CATSEAGTYGNQPQHF.

The chain recombines TRBV5-4 with TRBJ2-2; 8 bases map to TRBD1. The CDR3 covers 15 residues. V dropped 4 bases and J dropped 7; count of bases not matched to a gene: 9. The germline V gene has CDR1 SGHNT and CDR2 YYREEE (reference sequence). The CDR3 protein is CASSPGQGRNGELFF. CDR3 DNA: TGTGCCAGCAGCCCAGGACAGGGTAGGAACGGGGAGCTGTTTTTT. The full variable domain, its missing parts supplied by reference TRBV5-4 and TRBJ2-2, is ETGVTQSPTHLIKTRGQQVTLRCSSQSGHNTVSWYQQALGQGPQFIFQYYREEENGRGNFPPRFSGLQFPNYSSELNVNALELDDSALYLCASSPGQGRNGELFFGEGSRLTVL.